What follows are 5 T cell receptor beta chains derived from one specimen sequenced in a study of blood T cell repertoires in COVID-19. The assay was immunoSEQ multiplex PCR, and TCRdb's table has in-frame clones only and misses some. This sample has fewer than 400,000 clones, with around 84% found just once. Sequencing input: peripheral blood. The receptors originated from a woman between 18 and 30 years old with acute or convalescent COVID-19.

The sample holds many counts of this clone. CDR3 region: CASSLGTGEYNEQFF. CDR3 nucleotide sequence: TGTGCCAGCAGCCTCGGGACAGGGGAATACAATGAGCAGTTCTTC. V usage is TRBV6-2 or TRBV6-3 and J usage is TRBJ2-1; 10 nucleotides match TRBD1. The germline V gene has CDR1 MNHEY and CDR2 SVGEGT. The CDR3 covers 15 residues. V lost 6 bases, J lost 4 bases, and 6 bases stayed unmatched.

The chain is built from TRBV7-8 and TRBJ2-1, with TRBD2 matching over 14 bases. The CDR3 consists of 15 residues. J gave up 9 bases and V 1 base, and 2 bases lay outside the gene matches. Germline V lookup: CDR1 SGHVS, CDR2 FQNEAQ. DNA of the CDR3: TGTGCCAGCAGCTTAGGGGGGACTAGCGGGAGTGAGCAGTTCTTC. Translated, it gives CASSLGGTSGSEQFF.

The chain links TRBV5-6 to TRBJ1-1; 7 bases agree with TRBD1. The CDR3 runs 12 residues. CDR1 and CDR2 (germline): SGHDT, YYEEEE. Unmatched junction bases numbered 4, after V lost 1 base and J lost 10 bases. CDR3 sequence: CASSLSGGVAFF. Written as DNA, the CDR3 is TGTGCCAGCAGCTTGTCAGGGGGTGTAGCTTTCTTT.

This clone showed up just once. The V call is TRBV5-6, the J call TRBJ2-3; D uncertain. V shed 5 bases and J shed 5 bases, with 15 bases lying between them. The germline CDR1 and CDR2 sequences are SGHDT and YYEEEE. The CDR3 has 14 amino acids. The CDR3 here is CASRLYSIEDTQYF. The DNA for the CDR3 is TGTGCCAGCAGGCTTTATTCTATTGAAGATACGCAGTATTTT.

This clone was recorded a few times. This sequence joins TRBV2 and TRBJ1-6; 10 positions match TRBD1. After removal of 5 bases from V and 9 bases from J, the junction contained 7 bases not matched to a gene. Germline CDR1 reads SNHLY; CDR2 reads FYNNEI. The CDR3 consists of 15 residues. DNA of the CDR3: TGTGCCAGCAGTCCTACAGGGACAGGGGCTTCACCCCTCCACTTT. This encodes CASSPTGTGASPLHF.